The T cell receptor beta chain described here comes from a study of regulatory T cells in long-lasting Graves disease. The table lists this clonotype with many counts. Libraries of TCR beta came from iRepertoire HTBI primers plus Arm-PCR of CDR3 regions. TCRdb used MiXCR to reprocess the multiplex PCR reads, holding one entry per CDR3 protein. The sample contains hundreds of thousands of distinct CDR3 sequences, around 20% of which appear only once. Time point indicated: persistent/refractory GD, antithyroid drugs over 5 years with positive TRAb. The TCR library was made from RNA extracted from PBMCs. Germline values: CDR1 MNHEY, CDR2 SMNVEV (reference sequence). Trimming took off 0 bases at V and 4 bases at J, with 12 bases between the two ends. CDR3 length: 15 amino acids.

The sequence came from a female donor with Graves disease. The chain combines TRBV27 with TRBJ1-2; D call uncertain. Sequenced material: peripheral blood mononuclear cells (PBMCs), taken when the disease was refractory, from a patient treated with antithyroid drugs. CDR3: CASSLSAGNVYGYTF. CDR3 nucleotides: TGTGCCAGCAGTTTATCAGCGGGGAACGTCTATGGCTACACCTTC.